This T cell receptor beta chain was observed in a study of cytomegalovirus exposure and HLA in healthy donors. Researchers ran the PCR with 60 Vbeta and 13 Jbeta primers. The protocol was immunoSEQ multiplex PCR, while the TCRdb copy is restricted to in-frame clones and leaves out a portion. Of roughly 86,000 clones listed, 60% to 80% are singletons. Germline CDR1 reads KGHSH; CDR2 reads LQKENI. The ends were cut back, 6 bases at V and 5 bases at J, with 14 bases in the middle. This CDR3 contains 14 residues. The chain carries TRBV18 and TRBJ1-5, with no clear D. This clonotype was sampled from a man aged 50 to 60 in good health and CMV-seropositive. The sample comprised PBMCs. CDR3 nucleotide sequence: TGTGCCAGCTCCAGCCGCGGGAGAGATCAGCCCCAGCATTTT. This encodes CASSSRGRDQPQHF.